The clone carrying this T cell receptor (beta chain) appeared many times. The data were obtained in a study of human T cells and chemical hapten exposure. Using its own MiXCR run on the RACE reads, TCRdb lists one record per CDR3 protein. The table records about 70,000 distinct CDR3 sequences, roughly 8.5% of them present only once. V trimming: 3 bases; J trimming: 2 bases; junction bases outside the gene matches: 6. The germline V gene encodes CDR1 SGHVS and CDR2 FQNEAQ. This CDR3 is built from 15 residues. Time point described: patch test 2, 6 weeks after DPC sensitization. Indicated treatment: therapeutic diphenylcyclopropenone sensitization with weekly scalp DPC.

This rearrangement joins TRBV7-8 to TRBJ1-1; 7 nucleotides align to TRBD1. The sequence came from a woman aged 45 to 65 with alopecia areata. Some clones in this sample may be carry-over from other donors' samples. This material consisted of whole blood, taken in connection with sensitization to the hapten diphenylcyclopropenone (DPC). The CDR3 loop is CASSFLEGANTEAFF. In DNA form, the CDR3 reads TGTGCCAGCAGCTTTCTCGAGGGGGCCAACACTGAAGCTTTCTTT.